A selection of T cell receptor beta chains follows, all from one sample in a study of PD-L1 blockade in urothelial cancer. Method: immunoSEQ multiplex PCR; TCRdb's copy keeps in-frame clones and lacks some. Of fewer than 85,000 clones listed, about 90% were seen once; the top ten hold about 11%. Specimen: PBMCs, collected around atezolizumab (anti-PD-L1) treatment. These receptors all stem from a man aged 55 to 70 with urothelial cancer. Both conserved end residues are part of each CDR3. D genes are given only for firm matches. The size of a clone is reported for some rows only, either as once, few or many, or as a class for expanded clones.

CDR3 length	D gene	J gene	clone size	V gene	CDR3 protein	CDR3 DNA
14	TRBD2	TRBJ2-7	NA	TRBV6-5	CASSPAGGSYEQYF	TGTGCCAGCAGTCCCGCCGGGGGGTCCTACGAGCAGTACTTC
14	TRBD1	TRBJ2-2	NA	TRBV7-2	CASSLGDRVGELFF	TGTGCCAGCAGCTTAGGGGACAGGGTGGGGGAGCTGTTTTTT
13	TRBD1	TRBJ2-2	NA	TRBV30	CAWGTGGTGELFF	TGTGCCTGGGGGACAGGGGGCACCGGGGAGCTGTTTTTT
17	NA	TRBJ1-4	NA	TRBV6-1	CASSEALRWQGNEKLFF	TGTGCCAGCAGTGAAGCGCTTCGGTGGCAGGGGAATGAAAAACTGTTTTTT
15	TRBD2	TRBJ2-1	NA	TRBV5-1	CASLPGLAGVNEQFF	TGCGCCAGCCTTCCGGGACTAGCGGGAGTGAATGAGCAGTTCTTC
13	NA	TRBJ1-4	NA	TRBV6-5	CASSNGVGEKLFF	TGTGCCAGCTCGAATGGAGTCGGTGAAAAACTGTTTTTT
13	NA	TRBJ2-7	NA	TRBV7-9	CASSTGQSYEQYF	TGTGCCAGCAGCACCGGACAGTCCTACGAGCAGTACTTC
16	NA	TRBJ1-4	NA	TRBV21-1	CASSKASAGPNEKLFF	TGTGCCAGCAGCAAAGCCTCGGCAGGGCCTAATGAAAAACTGTTTTTT
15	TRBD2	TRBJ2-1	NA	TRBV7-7	CASSFEGGSYNEQFF	TGTGCTAGCAGCTTCGAGGGAGGGTCCTACAATGAGCAGTTCTTC
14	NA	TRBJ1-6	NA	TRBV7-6	CASSPGAYNSPLHF	TGTGCCAGCAGCCCAGGCGCCTATAATTCACCCCTCCACTTT
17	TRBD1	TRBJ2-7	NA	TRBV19	CASSRTVSGTEAYEQYF	TGTGCCAGTAGTCGCACTGTCTCCGGGACAGAAGCCTACGAGCAGTACTTC
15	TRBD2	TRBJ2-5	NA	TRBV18	CASSPGLAEQETQYF	TGTGCCAGCTCACCTGGACTAGCAGAGCAAGAGACCCAGTACTTC
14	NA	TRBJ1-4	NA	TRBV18	CASSPGRGREKLFF	TGTGCCAGCTCACCCGGCAGGGGAAGAGAAAAACTGTTTTTT
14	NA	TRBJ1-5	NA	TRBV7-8	CASSLRGSNQPQHF	TGTGCCAGCAGCTTACGGGGGAGCAATCAGCCCCAGCATTTT
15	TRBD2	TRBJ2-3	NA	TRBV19	CASSPRAGNTDTQYF	TGTGCCAGTAGTCCCCGAGCGGGGAACACAGATACGCAGTATTTT
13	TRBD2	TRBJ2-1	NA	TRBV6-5	CASKLAGPNEQFF	TGTGCCAGCAAACTAGCGGGCCCGAATGAGCAGTTCTTC
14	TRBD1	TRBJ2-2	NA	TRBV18	CASSPLQGSGELFF	TGTGCCAGCTCACCGCTACAGGGGAGCGGGGAGCTGTTTTTT
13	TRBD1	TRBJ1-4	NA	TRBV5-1	CASSPTIRDRLFF	TGCGCCAGCAGCCCGACGATCCGGGACAGACTGTTTTTT
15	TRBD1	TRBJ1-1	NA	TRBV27	CASSLRTGMVTEAFF	TGTGCCAGCAGTCTACGGACAGGGATGGTCACTGAAGCTTTCTTT
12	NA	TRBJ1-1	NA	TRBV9	CASSDSVTEAFF	TGTGCCAGCAGCGATTCTGTCACTGAAGCTTTCTTT
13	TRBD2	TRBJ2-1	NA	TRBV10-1	CASSGGGGNEQFF	TGCGCCAGCAGTGGGGGCGGGGGGAATGAGCAGTTCTTC
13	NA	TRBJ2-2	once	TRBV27	CASSLHFGVQLFF	TGTGCCAGCAGTCTACATTTCGGGGTCCAGCTGTTTTTT
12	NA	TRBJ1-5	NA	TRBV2	CASSVGGQPQHF	TGTGCCAGCAGTGTAGGAGGGCAGCCCCAGCATTTT
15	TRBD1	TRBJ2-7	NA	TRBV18	CASSLVDRGPYEQYF	TGTGCCAGCTCACTTGTCGACAGGGGGCCCTACGAGCAGTACTTC
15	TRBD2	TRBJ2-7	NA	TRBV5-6	CASSPGGEDLYEQYF	TGTGCCAGCAGCCCGGGGGGGGAGGACCTTTACGAGCAGTACTTC
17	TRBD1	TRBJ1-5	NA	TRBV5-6	CASSVGQGVVGNQPQHF	TGTGCCAGCAGCGTGGGACAGGGGGTGGTTGGCAATCAGCCCCAGCATTTT
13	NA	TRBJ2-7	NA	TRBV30	CACRGASMYEQYF	TGTGCCTGCCGGGGGGCTAGCATGTACGAGCAGTACTTC
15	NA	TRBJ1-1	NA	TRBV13	CASSFGDRRNTEAFF	TGTGCCAGCAGCTTCGGAGACAGGCGGAACACTGAAGCTTTCTTT
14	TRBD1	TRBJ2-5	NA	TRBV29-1	CSVDGTGGAGTQYF	TGCAGCGTTGACGGGACAGGGGGCGCGGGGACCCAGTACTTC
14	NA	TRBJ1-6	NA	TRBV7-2	CASSPREGVSPLHF	TGTGCCAGCAGCCCCAGGGAGGGGGTTTCACCCCTCCACTTT
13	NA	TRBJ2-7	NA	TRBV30	CAWSLPDLEEQYF	TGTGCCTGGAGCCTCCCCGATTTGGAGGAGCAGTACTTC
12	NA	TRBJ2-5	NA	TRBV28	CASSLFVETQYF	TGTGCCAGCAGTTTATTCGTAGAGACCCAGTACTTC
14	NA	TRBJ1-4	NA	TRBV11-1	CASSLGERRGKLFF	TGTGCCAGCAGCTTAGGCGAACGCCGGGGAAAACTGTTTTTT
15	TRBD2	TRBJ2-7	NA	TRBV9	CASSPWSGRAYEQYF	TGTGCCAGCAGCCCCTGGAGCGGGAGGGCCTACGAGCAGTACTTC
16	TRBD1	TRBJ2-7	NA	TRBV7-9	CASSLYRDRGSYEQYF	TGTGCCAGCAGCTTATACCGGGACAGGGGATCCTACGAGCAGTACTTC
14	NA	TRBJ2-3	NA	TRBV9	CASSARRATDTQYF	TGTGCCAGCAGCGCCCGCAGGGCCACAGATACGCAGTATTTT
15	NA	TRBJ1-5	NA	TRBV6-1	CASSDRRAGSQPQHF	TGTGCCAGCAGTGATCGTCGAGCAGGTAGTCAGCCCCAGCATTTT
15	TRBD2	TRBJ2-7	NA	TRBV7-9	CASSPTRPGGYEQYF	TGTGCCAGCAGCCCTACTAGACCGGGAGGCTACGAGCAGTACTTC
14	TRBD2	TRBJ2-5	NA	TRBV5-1	CASSPGTSEETQYF	TGCGCCAGCAGCCCAGGGACTAGCGAAGAGACCCAGTACTTC
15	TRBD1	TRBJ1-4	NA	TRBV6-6	CASSYSDRVNEKLFF	TGTGCCAGCAGTTACTCGGACAGGGTAAATGAAAAACTGTTTTTT
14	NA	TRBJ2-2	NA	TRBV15	CATSPRIDTGELFF	TGTGCCACCAGCCCGCGGATCGACACCGGGGAGCTGTTTTTT
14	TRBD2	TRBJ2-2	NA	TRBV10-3	CATNSGRGTGELFF	TGTGCCACCAATAGCGGGAGAGGCACCGGGGAGCTGTTTTTT
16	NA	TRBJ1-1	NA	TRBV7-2	CASSLMSTFTDTEAFF	TGTGCCAGCAGCTTAATGAGTACGTTTACGGACACTGAAGCTTTCTTT